One T cell receptor (beta chain) is described in this entry. The record originates from a study of shared clonotypes between healthy human individuals. CDR1 is SGHNT, CDR2 YENEEA, per germline. The CDR3 totals 16 residues. Unmatched junction bases numbered 8, after V lost 3 bases and J lost 5 bases. The repertoire was sequenced with immunoSEQ multiplex PCR; TCRdb's copy has only in-frame clones and lacks some. The sample carries over 150,000 clones, approximately 62% recorded once. This chain joins TRBV11-3 and TRBJ2-7, with 12 bases fitting TRBD1. The specimen was memory CD4+ T cells sorted from blood. Subset denoted: CD45RA-negative fraction. The source is a man aged 30 to 39 in good health. CDR3 DNA: TGTGCCAGCAGCTTCGGGTTCGGGACAGGGGGCGACGAGCAGTACTTC. Residues: CASSFGFGTGGDEQYF.